Included here is one T cell receptor (beta chain) sequence, with context. Its binding antigen is unknown. No much larger clone is present one base from it, and per-base qualities are unavailable. TCRbeta CDR3 regions were amplified from genomic DNA using the immunoSEQ Assay, a bias-controlled multiplex PCR. Under the source paper's analysis protocol: Nucleated cell counts per sample were estimated from amplification of reference gene primers within the assay. To quantify the absolute abundance of each unique TCRbeta CDR3 rearrangement, sequence reads were collapsed and filtered. For each sample, productive Simpson clonality was calculated as the square root of Simpson's diversity index across productive rearrangements. Held by TCRdb, this immuneACCESS table contains in-frame sequences only and omits some clones. Under half of the omission traces to an unresolved V gene where checked; the cause of the rest is unknown. That table gives V, J and clone size, and the DNA gave D and trimming. Across this sample there are hundreds of thousands of clones, with roughly 86% seen only once. The ten biggest clones cover about 2.3% of the sample.

This record comes from a study of blood T cell repertoires in COVID-19 (dated by TCRdb to about 2020). The study in broad terms: Samples from collaborators originated in the United States, Italy and Spain and spanned both the acute and convalescent phases of COVID-19. The prospective study material was composed of cDNA or gDNA derived from T cells, B-cell-depleted T cells, or PBMCs. Subjects who had been exposed to COVID-19, were actively infected with it, or had recovered from it provided the deeply sampled blood TCRbeta repertoires that made up the dataset. The repertoires were released in a freely available public database meant as a resource for research on the immune response to SARS-CoV-2. The samples were drawn from two sources: the first 160 participants of the ongoing ImmuneRACE study, and 1,200 or so subjects contributed by 6 global collaborators. Nearly every sample came with metadata listing a de-identified subject ID, COVID-19 status, age in years and sex. HLA class I and class II types, where available, came from metadata supplied by the sample provider rather than from assay-based typing.

What the authors observed across the whole study: How much clinical and demographic metadata was included differed by source and by participant, and the metadata was provided uncurated.

CDR1 and CDR2 (MGHDK, SYGVNS) derive from the germline V gene. The CDR3 numbers 16 residues from cysteine through phenylalanine. Solely the CDR3 DNA is kept, with 48 bases framed from the first base. After removal of 5 bases from V and 0 bases from J, the junction retains 7 bases not matched to a gene. One collaborating source in Seattle enrolled patients while the patients were actively infected and followed the patients over time throughout the course of disease. The collaborating institutions used their own protocols to collect whole blood in K2EDTA tubes. Collaborator samples were shipped for TCRbeta analysis as frozen whole blood, isolated PBMCs, or DNA extracted from either sample type.

The rearranged segments are TRBV25-1 and TRBJ2-3; TRBD2 fits 8 bases in the junction. This sequence was found in an older woman with COVID-19, enrolled during active disease. Sequences were obtained from peripheral blood. The sequenced DNA is TGTGCCAGCAGTCTGAGGGGCGGGGGGAGCACAGATACGCAGTATTTT. It encodes CASSLRGGGSTDTQYF.